This T cell receptor (beta chain) comes out of a study of cytomegalovirus exposure and HLA in healthy donors. The CDR3 consists of 14 residues. The germline V gene encodes CDR1 LNHDA and CDR2 SQIVND (reference sequence). V lost 2 bases and J 1 base, leaving 8 bases between the germline ends. PCR was performed using 60 Vbeta and 13 Jbeta primers. Measured with immunoSEQ multiplex PCR; TCRdb has only the in-frame clones, and not every one. The data show under 200,000 clones, more than 60% seen once. This chain uses TRBV19 with TRBJ1-1; a possible D gene is TRBD1 (6 bases). This clonotype was sampled from a female donor in good health and CMV-seronegative. Sample: PBMCs. The CDR3 sequence: CASSITGTNTEAFF. Written as DNA, the CDR3 is TGTGCCAGTAGTATAACAGGGACGAACACTGAAGCTTTCTTT.